A selection of T cell receptor beta chains follows, all from one sample in a study of response to subunit inactivated influenza vaccine. TCRdb re-called the RT-PCR reads through MiXCR, storing one row per CDR3 protein. In the table there are about 540,000 distinct CDR3 sequences, around 21% of which are singletons. This sample also appeared in a second study, on T cells expressing NK-cell markers.

Sequencing was performed on CD4+ T cells sorted from PBMCs, taken approximately 13 days after vaccination. The receptors were sampled from a man over 45 who received an inactivated influenza vaccine. CDR3s include the opening cysteine and the closing phenylalanine or tryptophan. A D gene is named only where the DNA matches it firmly. Not every row has a clone size; where given, it reads once, few, many or a size class.

d_gene | abundance | j_gene | v_gene | CDR3nt | CDR3aa
TRBD1 | NA | TRBJ1-5 | TRBV20-1 | TGCAGTGCTCGGTCTTCCCCGACAGGGCAGCGGCAGCCCCAGCATTTT | CSARSSPTGQRQPQHF
TRBD2 | NA | TRBJ2-7 | TRBV27 | TGTGCCAGCAGGAAACTTCTAGCGGGAGGGTACGAGCAGTACTTC | CASRKLLAGGYEQYF
NA | few | TRBJ1-3 | TRBV5-8 | TGTGCCAGCAGCTTGGTAGTTACGGGGGGCTCTGGAAACACCATATATTTT | CASSLVVTGGSGNTIYF
NA | NA | TRBJ1-5 | TRBV5-1 | TGCGCCAGCAGCTTGGGGCAGGGTCCGGGTCAGCCCCAGCATTTT | CASSLGQGPGQPQHF
NA | NA | TRBJ1-5 | TRBV20-1 | TGCAGTGCTAGAGGGAGGGAACTTGGCAATCAGCCCCAGCATTTT | CSARGRELGNQPQHF
NA | many | TRBJ2-5 | TRBV20-1 | TGCAGTGCTAGGCGGGGCGCTTCGAACCAAGAGACCCAGTACTTC | CSARRGASNQETQYF
NA | few | TRBJ2-2 | TRBV2 | TGTGCCAGCAAAAGGGAGAGCGGGGAGCTGTTTTTT | CASKRESGELFF
NA | few | TRBJ2-2 | TRBV12-3/TRBV12-4 | TGTGCCAGCAGTTTGCAGGACAGCACCGGGGAGCTGTTTTTT | CASSLQDSTGELFF
NA | few | TRBJ2-2 | TRBV7-9 | TGTGCCAGCAGCTTAGATCTGGGATTCACCGGGGAGCTGTTTTTT | CASSLDLGFTGELFF
NA | few | TRBJ1-1 | TRBV10-3 | TGTGCCATCAGTGGGCGTAGGACAGAGAACACTGAAGCTTTCTTT | CAISGRRTENTEAFF
NA | many | TRBJ1-5 | TRBV6-1 | TGTGCCAGCAGCGGACAGCAAAATCAGCCCCAGCATTTT | CASSGQQNQPQHF
NA | NA | TRBJ1-3 | TRBV5-1 | TGCGCCAGCAGCTTGCCCGGGCCCTCTGGAAACACCATATATTTT | CASSLPGPSGNTIYF
NA | few | TRBJ1-3 | TRBV29-1 | TGCAGCGGACAGGTTAACTCTGGAAACACCATATATTTT | CSGQVNSGNTIYF
NA | few | TRBJ2-3 | TRBV7-3 | TGTGCCAGCAGCCCGGCCCTATCGTCGGATACGCAGTATTTT | CASSPALSSDTQYF
NA | few | TRBJ1-5 | TRBV7-9 | TGTGCCAGCAGCTCCCAAGGGGATAGCAATCAGCCCCAGCATTTT | CASSSQGDSNQPQHF
NA | NA | TRBJ2-7 | TRBV6-2/TRBV6-3 | TGTGCCAGCGACGACGGGAGGACAGCCTACGAGCAGTACTTC | CASDDGRTAYEQYF
TRBD1 | few | TRBJ2-5 | TRBV20-1 | TGCAGTGCTAGAGGACAGGGTGGTTTTGGGACCCAGTACTTC | CSARGQGGFGTQYF
NA | NA | TRBJ2-7 | TRBV20-1 | TGCAGTGCTAGAGGGGACGGACCCTACGAGCAGTACTTC | CSARGDGPYEQYF
TRBD1 | few | TRBJ1-2 | TRBV10-3 | TGTGCCATCAGTGAGTCGCCGGGACAGGCGGGTGGCTACACCTTC | CAISESPGQAGGYTF
NA | NA | TRBJ2-4 | TRBV27 | TGTGCCAGCAGTTTATCGTGGCAGGGAGGAAACATTCAGTACTTC | CASSLSWQGGNIQYF
NA | few | TRBJ2-7 | TRBV5-1 | TGCGCCAGCAGCCCTAAGGGGTTAGCCTACGAGCAGTACTTC | CASSPKGLAYEQYF
TRBD1 | NA | TRBJ2-7 | TRBV20-1 | TGCAGTGCTAACCGGGACAGGGGCTACGAGCAGTACTTC | CSANRDRGYEQYF
NA | few | TRBJ2-7 | TRBV30 | TGTGCCTGGAGGCCCGGGCCGTCATACGAGCAGTACTTC | CAWRPGPSYEQYF
NA | NA | TRBJ2-3 | TRBV29-1 | TGCAGCGTTGAGGTTAGCTTGGCAGATACGCAGTATTTT | CSVEVSLADTQYF
TRBD1 | NA | TRBJ2-1 | TRBV20-1 | TGCAGTGCAAGACAGGGGGCGGGCGATGAGCAGTTCTTC | CSARQGAGDEQFF
NA | NA | TRBJ1-2 | TRBV7-2 | TGTGCCAGCAGCTTAGTACAGGGACGGGGCTACACCTTC | CASSLVQGRGYTF
TRBD2 | NA | TRBJ2-1 | TRBV19 | TGTGCCAGTAGTATAGATCGGACTAGCAACAATGAGCAGTTCTTC | CASSIDRTSNNEQFF
NA | NA | TRBJ1-2 | TRBV5-5 | TGTGCCAGCAGCCGTCTACAGGGTGCCACCTATGGCTACACCTTC | CASSRLQGATYGYTF
NA | NA | TRBJ1-1 | TRBV7-9 | TGTGCCAGCAGCCGCGGCGACGGGCCCTACACTGAAGCTTTCTTT | CASSRGDGPYTEAFF
NA | NA | TRBJ2-7 | TRBV7-2 | TGTGCCAGCAGCGCAAATCTAGCCAACGAGCAGTACTTC | CASSANLANEQYF
NA | NA | TRBJ2-1 | TRBV7-2 | TGTGCCAGCAGCCCCACAACAGGGAGCTCCTACAATGAGCAGTTCTTC | CASSPTTGSSYNEQFF
NA | many | TRBJ2-7 | TRBV5-1 | TGCGCCAGCAGCTTGGGCCACCCCTACGAGCAGTACTTC | CASSLGHPYEQYF
NA | NA | TRBJ2-5 | TRBV18 | TGTGTCAGCTCACCACCAATGAGGTGGAAGGGGGGAGAGACCCAGTACTTC | CVSSPPMRWKGGETQYF
NA | few | TRBJ2-5 | TRBV7-8 | TGTGCCAGCAGCTTCCATAGCGGGACAGAACAAGAGACCCAGTACTTC | CASSFHSGTEQETQYF
NA | few | TRBJ1-4 | TRBV18 | TGTGCCAGCTCACCAGTACAGCTTAATGAAAAACTGTTTTTT | CASSPVQLNEKLFF
NA | NA | TRBJ1-1 | TRBV2 | TGTGCCAGCAGTCAAGTCTGGATGCAGGCTTTCTTT | CASSQVWMQAFF
TRBD1 | many | TRBJ2-7 | TRBV20-1 | TGCAGTGCTGGACAGGGGAGGGAGCAGTACTTC | CSAGQGREQYF
NA | NA | TRBJ2-7 | TRBV7-2 | TGTGCCAGCAGCCGAGCGGGTGGTTCGGTCTACGAGCAGTACTTC | CASSRAGGSVYEQYF
TRBD1 | NA | TRBJ1-5 | TRBV20-1 | TGCAGTGCAAGGGACAGGTTTAGCAATCAGCCCCAGCATTTT | CSARDRFSNQPQHF
TRBD1 | few | TRBJ1-1 | TRBV28 | TGTGCCAGCAGTTTACGCCAGGGGGCTATGAACACTGAAGCTTTCTTT | CASSLRQGAMNTEAFF
TRBD1 | NA | TRBJ2-1 | TRBV15 | TGTGCCACCAGCAGAGATAAAGTACCGGGACAGGGAATGTTCTTC | CATSRDKVPGQGMFF
NA | NA | TRBJ2-7 | TRBV28 | TGTGCCAGCAGTTTGTGGGCCAGCCCTCCGGTCGAGCAGTACTTC | CASSLWASPPVEQYF
TRBD2 | NA | TRBJ2-5 | TRBV18 | TGTGCCAGCTCCCCTAAGACTAGCGGGGCCCTAGAGACCCAGTACTTC | CASSPKTSGALETQYF